This TCR beta chain was identified in a study of PD-1 blockade in classical Hodgkin lymphoma. Every one of the patients relapsed after autologous stem cell transplantation (brentuximab vedotin exposure was variable). Magnetic negative selection of thawed PBMCs was the method by which CD4+ T cells were purified. On this clone itself: Its matching antigen is unknown.

Germline values: CDR1 MNHNS, CDR2 SASEGT. The CDR3 is made up of 14 amino acids. V lost 5 bases and J lost 3, with 14 bases in between. Data came from immunoSEQ multiplex PCR; TCRdb stores just in-frame clones and leaves some out. The sample records 30,000 to 35,000 clones, around 90% being singletons. Whole-study findings and limits: Complete responders' baseline diversity resembled that of newly diagnosed patients.

The source is a human donor with classical Hodgkin lymphoma. J is TRBJ2-7 and V is TRBV6-1, with D tentatively TRBD1 (6 bases). The source material was CD4+ T cells from blood, sampled at baseline. CDR3 sequence reads: CASSRSGVLYEQYF. CDR3 sequence (DNA): TGTGCCAGCAGTCGTTCAGGGGTTCTCTACGAGCAGTACTTC.